This T cell receptor (beta chain) originates from a study of cytomegalovirus exposure and HLA in healthy donors. Study information: There were approximately 81 million unique TCRs (from HLA-typed donors) in an early data release. Findings and caveats of the study: In a later analysis, TCR association rates varied by HLA locus: DRB1 most, HLA-C fewest. Across donors, sequencing depth was assumed by presence/absence analyses to be roughly uniform.

PCR amplification relied on 60 Vbeta primers (plus 13 Jbeta primers). The data were produced by immunoSEQ multiplex PCR, yet TCRdb's version contains in-frame clones alone and is incomplete. Among about 140,000 clones listed, approximately 83% were seen once. About this clone: Antigen: not known.

In germline, CDR1 is SGHRS, CDR2 YFSETQ. V lost 3 bases, J lost 8 bases, and 11 bases lay in between. The CDR3 runs 12 residues. The clonotype was recovered from a man aged 40-50 years in good health and CMV-seropositive. This chain connects TRBV5-1 to TRBJ1-2, with a possible D match to TRBD1 (6 bases). Sequenced input: PBMCs. In DNA form, the CDR3 reads TGCGCCAGCAGCTCGGAGGGGGGGGGCTACACCTTC. Translation gives CASSSEGGGYTF.